A single sample gave rise to the 30 T cell receptor beta chains below, sequenced in a study of T cell responses to AZD1222 COVID-19 vaccine. Data came from immunoSEQ multiplex PCR; TCRdb stores just in-frame clones and leaves some out. The sample has fewer than 150,000 clones; around 90% are singletons. Sequenced material: peripheral blood, taken 28 days after the second AZD1222 dose. The origin of the receptors is an adult who received the AZD1222 COVID-19 vaccine.

The chain joins TRBV5-5 to TRBJ2-1; 7 positions match TRBD1. The CDR3 is 14 residues long. The J segment lost 4 bases and the V segment lost 1 base, leaving 2 bases of the junction unmatched. Germline CDR1 reads SGHKS; CDR2 reads YYEKEE (reference sequence). The DNA of the CDR3 is TGTGCCAGCAGCTTGTTGACAGGGTACAATGAGCAGTTCTTC. Encoded protein: CASSLLTGYNEQFF.

The chain employs TRBV7-8 and TRBJ2-7; maybe TRBD2 (6 bases). Trimming left V 2 bases short and J 2 bases short, with 16 bases between. The CDR3 sequence is 16 residues long. Germline V CDR1 and CDR2: SGHVS, FQNEAQ. This chain's CDR3 is CASSLRVASEPYEQYF. The CDR3 nucleotides are TGTGCCAGCAGCTTAAGAGTGGCTAGCGAGCCCTACGAGCAGTACTTC.

The CDR3 protein is CASSPPVVQGTEAFF. The CDR3 nucleotides are TGTGCCAGCAGCCCCCCCGTGGTGCAGGGCACTGAAGCTTTCTTT. The chain carries TRBV7-9 and TRBJ1-1, with D tentatively TRBD1 (5 bases). This CDR3 is 15 amino acids long. CDR1 and CDR2 from the germline V gene are SEHNR and FQNEAQ (reference sequence). Trimming removed 5 bases at V and 4 bases at J, with 17 bases between.

The table lists this clone with a few counts. The chain carries TRBV7-9 and TRBJ2-3; no clear D gene. This CDR3 spans 12 amino acids. The V gene lost 5 bases and the J gene lost 2 bases, with 5 bases spanning the gap. CDR1 SEHNR and CDR2 FQNEAQ come from the germline V gene (reference sequence). Here the CDR3 reads CASSPNTDTQYF. The CDR3, as DNA: TGTGCCAGCAGCCCTAACACAGATACGCAGTATTTT. The full variable domain, its missing parts supplied by reference TRBV7-9 and TRBJ2-3, is DTGVSQNPRHKITKRGQNVTFRCDPISEHNRLYWYRQTLGQGPEFLTYFQNEAQLEKSRLLSDRFSAERPKGSFSTLEIQRTEQGDSAMYLCASSPNTDTQYFGPGTRLTVL.

This rearrangement joins TRBV7-8 to TRBJ1-6; D perhaps matches TRBD1 (5 bases). The CDR3 has 20 amino acids. Trimming pared 1 base from V and 3 bases from J, leaving 22 bases between. Germline V gene sequence: CDR1 SGHVS, CDR2 FQNEAQ. CDR3 DNA sequence: TGTGCCAGCAGCTTAGTCGGTTGGGGGGACGAAGAATACTATAATTCACCCCTCCACTTT. It codes for CASSLVGWGDEEYYNSPLHF.

The chain has TRBV3-1 (or the pseudogene TRBV3-2) and TRBJ2-7; TRBD1 matches 9 bases. This CDR3 has 15 amino acids. Germline CDR1 and CDR2: LGHDT and YNNKEL (reference sequence). The trim removed 4 bases at V and 3 bases at J, leaving 7 bases unmatched. CDR3 sequence (DNA): TGTGCCAGCAGCCGCCAGCCGGGACAGGGCTACGAGCAGTACTTC. It specifies CASSRQPGQGYEQYF.

The chain employs TRBV10-3 and TRBJ1-5; D uncertain. With 5 bases removed from V and 8 bases from J, the gap between germline ends came to 13 bases. The germline V gene encodes CDR1 ENHRY and CDR2 SYGVKD. The CDR3 runs 13 residues. CDR3 coding DNA: TGTGCCATCAGTCCCACCGGGGAGGAGCCCCAGCATTTT. It encodes CAISPTGEEPQHF.

This chain joins TRBV7-3 and TRBJ2-5, with 12 bases aligning to TRBD2. Looked up from germline, CDR1 is SGHTA and CDR2 is FQGTGA. J was trimmed by 4 bases and V by 5 bases; bases with no gene match: 8. This CDR3 is built from 16 residues. For the CDR3, the DNA is TGTGCCAGCAGCCCCCAGACTAGCGGGGGTGGAGAGACCCAGTACTTC. Translated, it gives CASSPQTSGGGETQYF.

The rearrangement links TRBV6-5 to TRBJ2-5, with 9 bases fitting TRBD1. The CDR3 is 14 amino acids. V dropped 7 bases and J dropped 1; count of bases not matched to a gene: 4. Germline V CDR1 and CDR2: MNHEY, SVGAGI. DNA of the CDR3: TGTGCCAGCAATCGGGACAGGGCCCAAGAGACCCAGTACTTC. Its protein product is CASNRDRAQETQYF.

The chain recombines TRBV3-1 (or the pseudogene TRBV3-2) with TRBJ2-7, with a tentative D call TRBD1 (5 bases). The CDR3 loop spans 14 amino acids. From germline, CDR1 is LGHDT and CDR2 YNNKEL (reference sequence). Trimming took 1 base from V and 2 from J, leaving 9 bases between them. As DNA, the CDR3 is TGTGCCAGCAGCCAAGGGCAGGGTACCTACGAGCAGTACTTC. Protein product: CASSQGQGTYEQYF.

This chain connects TRBV5-1 to TRBJ2-1; 10 nucleotides agree with TRBD2. This CDR3 is 15 amino acids long. With 4 bases clipped from V and 4 bases from J, the junction kept 5 bases outside the gene matches. Germline V lookup: CDR1 SGHRS, CDR2 YFSETQ. The CDR3 DNA sequence: TGCGCCAGCAGCCTAGCGGGAGCCCCGTACAATGAGCAGTTCTTC. Translation: CASSLAGAPYNEQFF.

The genes are TRBV6-2 or TRBV6-3 and TRBJ2-7; D perhaps matches TRBD1 (6 bases). V lost 2 bases, J lost 2 bases, and 10 bases lay in between. Germline V CDR1 and CDR2: MNHEY, SVGEGT. This CDR3 is built from 14 residues. CDR3 bases: TGTGCCAGCAGTTACCGGGGACATACCTACGAGCAGTACTTC. It translates to CASSYRGHTYEQYF.

The J gene is TRBJ1-2, the V gene TRBV5-4, with TRBD1 matching 10 bases. With V trimmed by 4 bases and J by 8 bases, 8 bases remained unmatched. In germline, CDR1 is SGHNT, CDR2 YYREEE (reference sequence). The CDR3 consists of 14 residues. The CDR3 DNA reads TGTGCCAGCAGCGGGGGACAGGGGCGGTGGGGCTACACCTTC. It yields the protein CASSGGQGRWGYTF.

This chain connects TRBV2 to TRBJ2-7; D may be TRBD2 (6 bases). Trimming pared 1 base from V and 7 bases from J, leaving 14 bases between. CDR1 and CDR2 (germline): SNHLY, FYNNEI. There are 14 residues in the CDR3. CDR3 protein: CASSEGFEGREQYF. The CDR3 DNA reads TGTGCCAGCAGTGAAGGGTTCGAAGGGAGGGAGCAGTACTTC.

The CDR3 DNA reads as TGCGCCAGCAGTGAAAGGCGAGCGGGCACAGATACGCAGTATTTT. Protein: CASSERRAGTDTQYF. This rearrangement joins TRBV10-2 to TRBJ2-3; possibly TRBD2 for D (5 bases). The V gene lost 3 bases and the J gene lost 1 base, with 11 bases spanning the gap. Germline loops: CDR1 WSHSY, CDR2 SAAADI. This CDR3 is 15 amino acids long.

The chain links TRBV5-1 to TRBJ1-2; no clear D. Germline CDR1 and CDR2: SGHRS and YFSETQ. This CDR3 has 14 amino acids. V lost 0 bases and J lost 4, with 10 bases in between. The DNA for the CDR3 is TGCGCCAGCAGCTTGGAAGGCCGAGGCTATGGCTACACCTTC. Its translation is CASSLEGRGYGYTF.

The chain joins TRBV7-8 to TRBJ1-1; D not certain. Trimming removed 1 base at V and 9 bases at J, with 9 bases between. Germline V CDR1 and CDR2: SGHVS, FQNEAQ. This CDR3 region has 12 residues. In nucleotides, the CDR3 is TGTGCCAGCAGCTTAGTGAGGGAAAAAGCTTTCTTT. It specifies CASSLVREKAFF.

The chain is built from TRBV2 and TRBJ2-5; D is ambiguous. Per the germline V gene, CDR1 is SNHLY and CDR2 is FYNNEI. This CDR3 contains 13 residues. The V end lost 1 base, the J end lost 6 bases, and 9 bases lay between the germline ends. CDR3 nucleotides: TGTGCCAGCAGTGAAGACCAAAGGAAGACCCAGTACTTC. This codes for CASSEDQRKTQYF.

The rearrangement links TRBV28 to TRBJ1-2; D unclear. Germline loops: CDR1 MDHEN, CDR2 SYDVKM. The CDR3 extends over 11 amino acids. V was trimmed by 6 bases and J by 8 bases, leaving 10 bases between them. The CDR3 DNA follows: TGTGCCAGCAGCCGGATGGTCGGCTACACCTTC. This encodes CASSRMVGYTF.

The chain combines TRBV19 with TRBJ2-2, with D perhaps TRBD1 (6 bases). The CDR3 spans 13 residues. The germline CDR1 and CDR2 sequences are LNHDA and SQIVND (reference sequence). Trimming shortened V by 9 bases and J by 6 bases, and 14 bases separated the two germline ends. For the CDR3, the DNA is TGTGCCAGCAACTCAGGGGTTTCCGGGGAGCTGTTTTTT. Translation: CASNSGVSGELFF.

This chain links TRBV3-1 (or the pseudogene TRBV3-2) with TRBJ1-1; D is perhaps TRBD1 (5 bases). V gave up 2 bases and J gave up 3 bases, with 13 bases separating them. The CDR3 has 15 amino acids. In germline, CDR1 is LGHDT, CDR2 YNNKEL (reference sequence). The CDR3 DNA reads TGTGCCAGCAGCCAACGGGGGGGGGAGCACACTGAAGCTTTCTTT. Protein sequence: CASSQRGGEHTEAFF.

This chain joins TRBV9 and TRBJ1-1, with unresolved D. The CDR3 length is 17 residues. V lost 0 bases to trimming and J lost 1 base, with 16 bases between them. Germline V lookup: CDR1 SGDLS, CDR2 YYNGEE. The CDR3 spells CASSVASDTGRNTEAFF. In DNA form, the CDR3 reads TGTGCCAGCAGCGTAGCCTCTGACACCGGTAGGAACACTGAAGCTTTCTTT.

V is TRBV10-3 and J is TRBJ2-7; a possible D gene is TRBD1 (5 bases). V was pared by 4 bases and J by 4 bases, with 11 bases between. CDR1 ENHRY and CDR2 SYGVKD come from the germline V gene. The CDR3 loop spans 13 amino acids. The CDR3 DNA follows: TGTGCCATCAGTGGATATCAGGGTTACGAGCAGTACTTC. Amino acids: CAISGYQGYEQYF.

The V call is TRBV13, the J call TRBJ2-3; TRBD1 might be the D (6 bases). This CDR3 spans 13 amino acids. The V gene lost 6 bases and the J gene lost 3 bases, with 10 bases spanning the gap. Germline V gene sequence: CDR1 PRHDT, CDR2 FYEKMQ (reference sequence). CDR3 bases: TGTGCCAGCAGACAGGGCGGGACAGATACGCAGTATTTT. Translating it yields CASRQGGTDTQYF.

The chain uses TRBV9 and TRBJ1-2; no firm D call. CDR1 and CDR2 from the germline V gene are SGDLS and YYNGEE. The CDR3 runs to 11 residues. V was clipped by 3 bases and J by 8 bases, with 8 bases between them. CDR3 loop: CASSAPGGYTF. The CDR3 DNA follows: TGTGCCAGCAGCGCCCCAGGAGGCTACACCTTC.

V usage is TRBV7-2 and J usage is TRBJ2-7; maybe TRBD1 (6 bases). This CDR3 has 15 residues. Germline V CDR1 and CDR2: SGHTA, FQGNSA. Between the trimmed V and J ends, which lost 1 base and 7 bases, there was a span of 17 bases. The CDR3 here is CASSLEGRGAWEQYF. Written as DNA, the CDR3 is TGTGCCAGCAGCTTAGAGGGCAGGGGCGCGTGGGAGCAGTACTTC.

This chain connects TRBV5-1 to TRBJ1-1, with D perhaps matching TRBD1 (6 bases). Germline loops: CDR1 SGHRS, CDR2 YFSETQ. V lost 4 bases to trimming and J lost 4 bases, with 17 bases between them. The CDR3 totals 15 residues. In DNA form, the CDR3 reads TGCGCCAGCAGCACCGGGACATCTGGAAGCACTGAAGCTTTCTTT. Residues: CASSTGTSGSTEAFF.

The chain couples TRBV6-2 or TRBV6-3 to TRBJ2-3, with D possibly being TRBD1 or TRBD2 (6 bases each). Trimming left V 0 bases short and J 14 bases short, with 12 bases between. In germline, CDR1 is MNHEY, CDR2 SVGEGT. The CDR3 consists of 12 residues. This chain's CDR3 is CASSYSGGVWYF. The CDR3 region has the DNA TGTGCCAGCAGTTACTCCGGGGGCGTTTGGTATTTT.

This clone showed up just once. V usage is TRBV5-1 and J usage is TRBJ2-1, with 13 positions matching TRBD2. V shed 3 bases and J 5 bases; nucleotides not matched to a gene: 2. CDR3 length equals 15 residues. Germline CDR1 and CDR2: SGHRS and YFSETQ. CDR3 DNA: TGCGCCAGCAGCTCCGGGACTAGCGGGAACAATGAGCAGTTCTTC. Protein product: CASSSGTSGNNEQFF.

This clone has just a few counts. The chain combines TRBV9 with TRBJ2-4; D not resolved. CDR3 length: 14 residues. Germline V CDR1 and CDR2: SGDLS, YYNGEE. The V and J ends lost 0 bases and 2 bases respectively, with 6 bases between them. The CDR3 protein is CASSVGQPKNIQYF. DNA for the CDR3: TGTGCCAGCAGCGTAGGACAACCCAAAAACATTCAGTACTTC.